This paragraph reports one T cell receptor (beta chain). Its antigen is not identified. Germline CDR1 reads MNHEY; CDR2 reads SVGEGT. V lost 0 bases to trimming and J lost 2 bases; unmatched junction nucleotides: 10. This CDR3 is 17 amino acids long. MiXCR was run by TCRdb on the reads, yielding one entry per CDR3 protein. In the table there are hundreds of thousands of distinct CDR3 sequences, less than 25% of which are singletons. This record belongs to a study of T cell repertoires in cytomegalovirus infection. Study in general: A matching HLA type, together with CMV infection, was signaled by public TCR beta signatures. Study conclusions and caveats: People with CMV and the relevant HLA were identified by cumulative public TCR beta family frequency. CMV-specific TCR beta clonotypes restricted by HLA-C were the ones dominating the ex vivo response.

J is TRBJ2-7 and V is TRBV6-2 or TRBV6-3; 7 nucleotides agree with TRBD1. Sample: CD8+ T cells from PBMCs. The sequence came from a human donor in good health (CMV status not recorded). Some clones in this sample may be carry-over from other donors' samples. CDR3 sequence: CASSYSGGTGDPYEQYV. DNA for the CDR3: TGTGCCAGCAGTTACTCGGGTGGAACAGGGGACCCCTACGAGCAGTACGTC.